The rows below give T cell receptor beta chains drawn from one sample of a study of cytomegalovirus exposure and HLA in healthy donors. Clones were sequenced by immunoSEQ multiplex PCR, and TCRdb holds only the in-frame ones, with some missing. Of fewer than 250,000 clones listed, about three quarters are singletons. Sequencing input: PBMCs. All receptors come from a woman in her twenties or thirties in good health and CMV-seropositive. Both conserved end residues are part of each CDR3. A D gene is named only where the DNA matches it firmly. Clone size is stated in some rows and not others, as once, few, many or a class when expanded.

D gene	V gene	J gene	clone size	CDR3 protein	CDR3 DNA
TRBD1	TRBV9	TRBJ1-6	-	CASSGNRGPSYNSPLHF	TGTGCCAGCAGCGGGAACAGGGGTCCCTCCTATAATTCACCCCTCCACTTT
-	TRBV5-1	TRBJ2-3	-	CASSLGGSDTQYF	TGCGCCAGCAGCTTGGGAGGGTCAGATACGCAGTATTTT
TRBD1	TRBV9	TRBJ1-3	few	CASSEQGALGNTIYF	TGTGCCAGCAGCGAACAGGGGGCGCTTGGAAACACCATATATTTT
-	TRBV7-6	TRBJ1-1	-	CASSNQQGLEAFF	TGTGCCAGCAGCAACCAACAGGGCTTAGAAGCTTTCTTT
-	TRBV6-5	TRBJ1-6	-	CASSYSSRGGYSPLHF	TGTGCCAGCAGTTACTCGTCGCGCGGTGGTTATTCACCCCTCCACTTT
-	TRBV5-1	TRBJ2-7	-	CASSLAPGDSGYEQYF	TGCGCCAGCAGCTTGGCGCCTGGGGACTCGGGCTACGAGCAGTACTTC
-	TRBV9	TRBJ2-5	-	CASSVQTHPGETQYF	TGTGCCAGCAGCGTTCAGACTCACCCGGGGGAGACCCAGTACTTC
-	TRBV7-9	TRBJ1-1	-	CASSIGGGTEAFF	TGTGCCAGCAGCATCGGGGGGGGCACTGAAGCTTTCTTT
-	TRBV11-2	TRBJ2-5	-	CASSPQRDFSGETQYF	TGTGCCAGCAGCCCGCAAAGGGACTTCTCCGGAGAGACCCAGTACTTC
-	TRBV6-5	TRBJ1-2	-	CASGRQQGPYGYTF	TGTGCCAGCGGAAGACAACAGGGTCCCTATGGCTACACCTTC
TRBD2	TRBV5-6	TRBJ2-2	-	CASSVTSAGTGELFF	TGTGCCAGCAGCGTAACTAGCGCGGGCACCGGGGAGCTGTTTTTT
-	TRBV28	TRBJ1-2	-	CASSFRQPTNYGYTF	TGTGCCAGCAGTTTCCGACAGCCAACTAACTATGGCTACACCTTC
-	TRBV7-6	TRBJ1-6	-	CASSPDSSYNSPLHF	TGTGCCAGCAGCCCGGACAGCTCCTATAATTCACCCCTCCACTTT
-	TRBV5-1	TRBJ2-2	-	CASSPGTLFGELFF	TGCGCCAGCAGCCCAGGGACTCTTTTTGGGGAGCTGTTTTTT
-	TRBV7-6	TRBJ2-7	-	CASSLQGIPSEQYF	TGTGCCAGCAGCTTACAGGGTATCCCGAGCGAGCAGTACTTC
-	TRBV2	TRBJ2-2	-	CASRAENTGELFF	TGTGCCAGCAGGGCTGAGAACACCGGGGAGCTGTTTTTT
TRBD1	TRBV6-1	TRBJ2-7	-	CASSGDRGDEQYF	TGTGCCAGCAGTGGGGACAGGGGAGACGAGCAGTACTTC
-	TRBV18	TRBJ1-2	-	CASYPGGQVGYTF	TGTGCCAGCTATCCGGGGGGGCAGGTTGGCTACACCTTC
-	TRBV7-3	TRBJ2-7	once	CASSLSAREVDEQYF	TGTGCCAGCAGCTTATCCGCCAGGGAGGTCGACGAGCAGTACTTC
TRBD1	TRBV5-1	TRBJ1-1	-	CASSLLGTENEAFF	TGCGCCAGCAGCTTGTTGGGGACAGAAAATGAAGCTTTCTTT
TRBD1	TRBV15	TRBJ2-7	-	CATSPRGTASYEQYF	TGTGCCACCAGCCCAAGGGGGACAGCATCCTACGAGCAGTACTTC
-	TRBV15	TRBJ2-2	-	CATSRDIMKNGGTGELFF	TGTGCCACCAGCAGAGATATTATGAAGAACGGGGGCACCGGGGAGCTGTTTTTT
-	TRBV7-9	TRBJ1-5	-	CASSPQGSNQPQHF	TGTGCCAGCAGCCCACAGGGTAGCAATCAGCCCCAGCATTTT
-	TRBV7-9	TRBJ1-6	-	CASKLLSGQTNSPLHF	TGTGCCAGCAAGCTCCTCTCCGGACAGACCAATTCACCCCTCCACTTT
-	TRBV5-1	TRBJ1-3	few	CASSSDSTGNTIYF	TGCGCCAGCAGCTCAGACAGCACTGGAAACACCATATATTTT